The rows below give T cell receptor beta chains drawn from one sample of a study of CD8 T cells in Susac syndrome. Each CDR3 protein gets one entry after TCRdb re-called the immunoSEQ multiplex PCR reads with MiXCR. The table has 65,000 to 80,000 distinct CDR3 sequences, around 90% seen once. Sequencing was carried out using CD8+ T cells from PBMCs. The origin of the receptors is a human donor with multiple sclerosis. Both conserved end residues are part of each CDR3. Fields, in order: J gene, D gene, V gene, clone size, CDR3 protein, CDR3 DNA. A D gene is named only where the DNA matches it firmly. Only part of the rows carry a size: once, few, many, or a class if the clone is expanded.

TRBJ2-3	.	TRBV27	.	CASTPFRDRADTQYF	TGTGCCAGCACCCCCTTTCGGGATCGGGCAGATACGCAGTATTTT
TRBJ2-3	.	TRBV28	.	CASSRDLTSTDTQYF	TGTGCCAGCAGTCGGGACCTTACTAGCACAGATACGCAGTATTTT
TRBJ1-1	.	TRBV19	.	CASSIGQLNTEAFF	TGTGCCAGTAGTATAGGACAATTGAACACTGAAGCTTTCTTT
TRBJ2-7	TRBD2	TRBV12-3/TRBV12-4	.	CASSPGLGGEQYF	TGTGCCAGCAGTCCGGGACTAGGAGGCGAGCAGTACTTC
TRBJ1-1	.	TRBV24-1	.	CATRKGFHTEAFF	TGTGCCACCCGTAAGGGGTTCCACACTGAAGCTTTCTTT
TRBJ2-1	.	TRBV27	.	CASRSVRVSYNEQFF	TGTGCCAGCAGGTCTGTGCGGGTCTCCTACAATGAGCAGTTCTTC
TRBJ2-3	.	TRBV4-1	.	CASSQDNEDTQYF	TGCGCCAGCAGCCAAGATAACGAAGATACGCAGTATTTT
TRBJ2-5	.	TRBV6-5	.	CASSYPGETQYF	TGTGCCAGCAGTTACCCTGGAGAGACCCAGTACTTC
TRBJ2-1	TRBD2	TRBV7-3	.	CASSLTPTSGRDNEQFF	TGTGCCAGCAGCTTAACTCCGACTAGCGGGAGAGACAATGAGCAGTTCTTC
TRBJ2-7	.	TRBV5-6	.	CASSSYLVGIHEQYF	TGTGCCAGCAGTTCGTACTTAGTGGGGATCCACGAGCAGTACTTC
TRBJ2-1	.	TRBV19	.	CASSTQGYNEQFF	TGTGCCAGTAGTACGCAGGGATACAATGAGCAGTTCTTC
TRBJ2-5	.	TRBV20-1	.	CSARERKRETQYF	TGCAGTGCTAGAGAGCGGAAAAGGGAGACCCAGTACTTC
TRBJ2-1	TRBD2	TRBV9	once	CASSPITSGPRIF	TGTGCCAGCAGCCCCATCACTAGCGGGCCGAGGATCTTC
TRBJ1-5	.	TRBV5-6	.	CASSLGGRGNQPQHF	TGTGCCAGCAGCTTGGGTGGGAGAGGCAATCAGCCCCAGCATTTT
TRBJ1-1	.	TRBV19	few	CASSLQGMNTEAFF	TGTGCCAGTAGTTTACAGGGCATGAACACTGAAGCTTTCTTT
TRBJ2-3	.	TRBV28	once	CASSFRGVSTDTQYF	TGTGCCAGCAGTTTCAGGGGGGTGAGCACAGATACGCAGTATTTT
TRBJ1-4	.	TRBV2	.	CASSGGAGEKLFF	TGTGCCAGCAGCGGGGGCGCGGGGGAAAAACTGTTTTTT
TRBJ1-1	.	TRBV5-8	.	CASSVQATGNTEAFF	TGTGCCAGCAGCGTACAGGCAACCGGGAACACTGAAGCTTTCTTT
TRBJ1-5	.	TRBV28	.	CASSPLGNQPQHF	TGTGCCAGCAGTCCCCTCGGGAATCAGCCCCAGCATTTT
TRBJ1-2	.	TRBV5-6	.	CASSPTMGRDYTF	TGTGCCAGCAGCCCGACAATGGGTAGGGACTACACCTTC
TRBJ1-1	.	TRBV30	.	CAWSVRVNTEAFF	TGTGCCTGGAGTGTACGCGTGAACACTGAAGCTTTCTTT
TRBJ2-7	TRBD1	TRBV30	.	CAWSTTGEDEQYF	TGTGCCTGGAGTACGACAGGGGAGGACGAGCAGTACTTC
TRBJ1-1	TRBD1	TRBV15	.	CATSSRQGLVTEAFF	TGTGCCACCAGCAGTAGACAGGGATTGGTCACTGAAGCTTTCTTT
TRBJ1-5	.	TRBV10-2	once	CASSEGGAPQPQHF	TGCGCCAGCAGTGAGGGGGGGGCTCCTCAGCCCCAGCATTTT
TRBJ2-2	.	TRBV4-3	.	CASSQKAFPNTGELFF	TGCGCCAGCAGCCAAAAGGCTTTCCCGAACACCGGGGAGCTGTTTTTT
TRBJ1-2	TRBD1	TRBV7-3	once	CASSSTGTGGDYGYTF	TGTGCCAGCAGCTCCACCGGGACAGGGGGTGACTATGGCTACACCTTC
TRBJ1-1	.	TRBV7-9	.	CASSTTTPGAFF	TGTGCCAGCAGCACGACAACCCCGGGCGCTTTCTTT
TRBJ1-1	.	TRBV27	.	CASRGGHTEAFF	TGTGCCAGCCGGGGGGGGCACACTGAAGCTTTCTTT
TRBJ2-5	.	TRBV18	.	CASSPREVQETQYF	TGTGCCAGCTCACCCCGAGAGGTTCAGGAGACCCAGTACTTC
TRBJ1-2	.	TRBV18	.	CASSPEQGAYGYTF	TGTGCCAGCTCACCAGAACAGGGTGCCTATGGCTACACCTTC
TRBJ2-1	.	TRBV27	.	CASSYRVLNEQFF	TGTGCCAGCAGTTACAGGGTTTTGAATGAGCAGTTCTTC
TRBJ1-5	TRBD1	TRBV27	.	CASSLSRTGKQPQHF	TGTGCCAGCAGCCTATCCCGGACAGGGAAACAGCCCCAGCATTTT
TRBJ2-1	.	TRBV4-3	.	CASSQRGPYNEQFF	TGCGCCAGCAGCCAAAGAGGGCCCTACAATGAGCAGTTCTTC
TRBJ2-1	.	TRBV27	once	CASSLSSGNEQFF	TGTGCCAGCAGTTTATCTAGCGGCAATGAGCAGTTCTTC
TRBJ2-1	TRBD1	TRBV5-6	.	CASSLGTGPSYNEQFF	TGTGCCAGCAGCTTGGGGACAGGGCCGTCCTACAATGAGCAGTTCTTC
TRBJ2-3	TRBD2	TRBV20-1	.	CSARGPSGGTDTQYF	TGCAGTGCTAGAGGTCCTAGCGGGGGCACAGATACGCAGTATTTT
TRBJ2-1	TRBD2	TRBV11-2	.	CASCEASGSSEQFF	TGTGCCAGCTGCGAGGCTAGCGGGAGCTCTGAGCAGTTCTTC
TRBJ2-1	.	TRBV28	.	CASRVTSAALSYNEQFF	TGTGCCAGCAGAGTAACGTCGGCGGCCCTGTCCTACAATGAGCAGTTCTTC
TRBJ2-7	.	TRBV11-2	.	CASSFGDYEQYF	TGTGCCAGCAGCTTCGGAGACTACGAGCAGTACTTC
TRBJ1-6	.	TRBV2	.	CASSGGANSPLHF	TGTGCCAGCAGTGGGGGAGCTAATTCACCCCTCCACTTT
TRBJ2-7	TRBD1	TRBV2	.	CASTKTGDYEQYF	TGTGCCAGCACTAAGACAGGGGACTACGAGCAGTACTTC
TRBJ2-2	.	TRBV28	.	CASYPTWETGELFF	TGTGCCAGCTACCCGACGTGGGAAACCGGGGAGCTGTTTTTT
TRBJ1-5	.	TRBV28	once	CASTPWGRNQPQHF	TGTGCCAGCACCCCGTGGGGGCGGAATCAGCCCCAGCATTTT